These 3 T cell receptor beta chains were all obtained from the same sample, sequenced in a study of spatial heterogeneity in lung cancer. Findings and limits, study-wide: Counts of expanded alpha and beta TCRs within tumors tracked the tumor nonsynonymous mutation count.

TCRdb passed the 5' RACE reads through MiXCR, listing each CDR3 protein once. The sample has about 3,100 distinct CDR3 sequences; approximately 9.2% are singletons. Indicated time point: sample taken at primary tumor resection. These receptors have no known antigen. The sequences come from lung tumor tissue, collected at surgery. The receptors stem from a male donor with early-stage non-small cell lung cancer.

The chain couples TRBV5-1 to TRBJ2-7; D possibly corresponds to TRBD2 (5 bases). The CDR3 is made up of 14 amino acids. Deletions cut 4 bases from V and 7 bases from J, with 18 bases between. Germline CDR1 and CDR2: SGHRS and YFSETQ. CDR3 sequence: CASSAAGLANEQYF. CDR3 nucleotides: TGCGCCAGCAGCGCCGCGGGTCTAGCCAATGAGCAGTACTTC.

V gene TRBV11-2 combines with J gene TRBJ2-5, with D perhaps TRBD2 (5 bases). The germline V and J ends were trimmed by 5 bases and 4 bases, with 17 bases remaining between them. Germline loops: CDR1 SGHAT, CDR2 FQNNGV. This CDR3 spans 15 amino acids. CDR3: CASSRLLGAPETQYF. CDR3 DNA sequence: TGTGCCAGCAGCCGCCTACTAGGAGCCCCAGAGACCCAGTACTTC.

This clonotype was counted at least ten times. The rearrangement joins TRBV6-2 or TRBV6-3 to TRBJ2-7; 10 nucleotides match TRBD2. CDR3 size: 17 residues. CDR1 is MNHEY, CDR2 SVGEGT, per germline. Trimming at V came to 4 bases and at J to 0 bases, leaving 9 bases not matched to a gene. CDR3 sequence reads: CASSSLAGFPSSYEQYF. For the CDR3, the DNA is TGTGCCAGCAGTTCACTAGCGGGGTTCCCAAGCTCCTACGAGCAGTACTTC.